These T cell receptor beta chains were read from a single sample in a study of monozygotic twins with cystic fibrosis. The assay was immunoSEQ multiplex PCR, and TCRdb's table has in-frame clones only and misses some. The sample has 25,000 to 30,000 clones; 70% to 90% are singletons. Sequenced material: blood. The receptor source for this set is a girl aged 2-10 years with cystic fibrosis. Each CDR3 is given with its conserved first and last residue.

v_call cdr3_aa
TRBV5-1 CASSLAPASGDSYEQYF
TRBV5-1 CASSFGQGNEQFF
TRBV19 CASSIRGDQPQHF
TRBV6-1 CASATGKAQPQHF
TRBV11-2 CASSLEAGVPDTQYF
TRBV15 CATSPWTDRGVSGRPYEQYF
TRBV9 CASSPGGQPEDTQYF
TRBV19 CASSPPGGYGYTF
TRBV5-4 CASSLVVGGITDTQYF
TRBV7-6 CASTKEGVTDTQYF
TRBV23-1 CASSQGTGGTQPQHF
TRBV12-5 CASAMGGQEQFF
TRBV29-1 CSVERHYGYTF
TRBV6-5 CATRLAGLGYEQYF
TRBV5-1 CATQEGVLGNEQFF
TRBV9 CASSGDTGELFF
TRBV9 CASSTQSGSSGRTDTQYF
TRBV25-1 CASSDYTGLLGKLFF
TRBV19 CATGEVLPGSNQPQHF
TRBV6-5 CASSYTRESLANEQFF
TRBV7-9 CASSRRRGGLNTEAFF
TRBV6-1 CASSGGGGSGNTIYF
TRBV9 CASSRPNRGELFF
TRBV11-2 CASSSPPGYGYTF
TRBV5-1 CASSPLASYNEQFF
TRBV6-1 CASSVQGKDYGYTF
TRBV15 CATSSSSGRRNEQFF
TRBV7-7 CASSPLAGGPGEQFF
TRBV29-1 CSVEGTGELFF
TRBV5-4 CASSLYNEQFF
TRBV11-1 CASSHGQNRANVLTF
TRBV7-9 CASSAGNYNEQFF
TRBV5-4 CASSLLPGQGSDEQYF
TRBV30 CAWSVLAGGPYNEQFF
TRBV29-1 CSAGTSGSYEQYF
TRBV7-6 CASSLSSGNSYNEQFF
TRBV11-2 CASGSGNTGELFF
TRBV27 CASSLRADEQFF
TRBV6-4 CASGEAPDSEAFF
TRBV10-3 CAIGGSDRRGYTF
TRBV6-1 CAIGLQGYYGYTF
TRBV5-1 CASSARQNYGYTF
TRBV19 CASSVSSGSLYEQYF
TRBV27 CASSAGTSGSDYNEQFF
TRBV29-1 CSVELQTSSYNEQFF
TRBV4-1 CASSQAEGGNTEAFF
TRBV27 CASSYSGVTGELFF
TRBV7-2 CASSLARPAGVEVQYF
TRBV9 CASSVAGGYNSPLHF
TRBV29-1 CSVSTGTVSEQFF
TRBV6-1 CASRVTVGNEKLFF
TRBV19 CASSEIPTRQGGNKNIQYF
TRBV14 CASSQELIWLFF
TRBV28 CASSSSSSYHEQYF